One sample yielded the 6 T cell receptor beta chains listed below, sequenced in a study of shared clonotypes between healthy human individuals. Assay: immunoSEQ multiplex PCR; the TCRdb copy retains only in-frame clones and omits some. Of a few million clones detected, less than 95% appear once; the ten largest clones hold more than 0.35%. Sequencing used naive CD4+ T cells from PBMCs. Subset described: CD45RA+ positively selected. The source is a man aged 18 to 30 in good health. Some clones in this sample may be carry-over from other donors' samples.

The chain has TRBV13 and TRBJ2-7, with 8 bases lining up with TRBD1. Trimming took 5 bases from V and 2 from J; bases not matched to a gene: 5. CDR3 length: 14 residues. Looked up from germline, CDR1 is PRHDT and CDR2 is FYEKMQ (reference sequence). Here the CDR3 DNA reads TGTGCCAGCAGCCGGACAGGGATGGCCTACGAGCAGTACTTC. It encodes CASSRTGMAYEQYF.

The chain combines TRBV5-1 with TRBJ1-3; D possibly corresponds to TRBD1 (6 bases). CDR1 is SGHRS and CDR2 is YFSETQ in the germline V gene. CDR3 length: 15 residues. Trimming took off 4 bases at V and 0 bases at J, with 11 bases between the two ends. CDR3 region: CASSPAGVSGNTIYF. CDR3 coding DNA: TGCGCCAGCAGCCCTGCAGGGGTCTCTGGAAACACCATATATTTT.

The chain recombines TRBV27 with TRBJ2-1; 8 bases fit TRBD2. V shed 3 bases and J 6 bases; nucleotides not matched to a gene: 7. The CDR3 runs 15 residues. Germline V gene sequence: CDR1 MNHEY, CDR2 SMNVEV (reference sequence). CDR3 sequence reads: CASSFAGLGRNEQFF. In nucleotides, the CDR3 is TGTGCCAGCAGTTTCGCGGGACTAGGGCGCAATGAGCAGTTCTTC.

This chain joins TRBV15 and TRBJ2-2, with 14 bases matching TRBD2. This CDR3 comprises 15 residues. The V gene's germline CDR1 is LNHNV and CDR2 YYDKDF (reference sequence). The trim removed 5 bases at V and 6 bases at J, leaving 2 bases unmatched. In DNA form, the CDR3 reads TGTGCCACCAGCCGACTAGCGGGAGGGCCCGGGGAGCTGTTTTTT. Translated, it gives CATSRLAGGPGELFF.

V is TRBV30 and J is TRBJ1-2, with 10 bases aligning to TRBD1. Germline CDR1 and CDR2: GTSNPN and SVGIG (reference sequence). Trimming removed 5 bases from V and 5 bases from J; junction bases left unmatched: 8. This CDR3 region has 14 residues. The CDR3 protein is CAWGAGTGAYGYTF. In nucleotides, the CDR3 is TGTGCCTGGGGCGCCGGGACAGGGGCTTATGGCTACACCTTC.

As to this clone: At the DNA level, this CDR3 is encoded by other sequences in the same sample as well. The rearrangement joins TRBV28 to TRBJ2-5, with D hard to call. CDR3 size: 11 residues. With 6 bases removed from V and 5 bases from J, the gap between germline ends came to 7 bases. The germline V gene encodes CDR1 MDHEN and CDR2 SYDVKM. The CDR3 region has the DNA TGTGCCAGCAGGGGCAGGGAGACCCAGTACTTC. Translating gives CASRGRETQYF.